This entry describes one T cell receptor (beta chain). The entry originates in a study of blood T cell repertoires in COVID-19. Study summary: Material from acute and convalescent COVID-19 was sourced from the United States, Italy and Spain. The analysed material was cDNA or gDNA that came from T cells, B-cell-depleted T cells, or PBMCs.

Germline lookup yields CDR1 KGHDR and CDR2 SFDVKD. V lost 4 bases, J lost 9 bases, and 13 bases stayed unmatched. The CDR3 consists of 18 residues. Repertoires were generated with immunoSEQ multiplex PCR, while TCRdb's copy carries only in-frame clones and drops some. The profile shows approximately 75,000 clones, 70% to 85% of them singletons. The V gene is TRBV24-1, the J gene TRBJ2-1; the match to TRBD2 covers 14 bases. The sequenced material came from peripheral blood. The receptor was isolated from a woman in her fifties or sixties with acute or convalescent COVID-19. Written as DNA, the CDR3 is TGTGCCACCAGTGACGCCGGGACTAGCGGGGGCGCCAGGGGTGAGCAGTTCTTC. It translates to CATSDAGTSGGARGEQFF.